These 22 T cell receptor beta chains originate from one sample sequenced in a study of identical twins. MiXCR, applied by TCRdb to the 5' RACE reads, yields one record per CDR3 protein. The data show around 340,000 distinct CDR3 sequences, with 7% to 9.5% seen just once and under 9.5% held by the top ten. The material sequenced was naive T cells sorted from blood. The source of these receptors is a woman between 45 and 65 years old in good health.

The CDR3 spells CASSIPIGQMNTEAFF. CDR3 bases: TGTGCCAGTAGTATTCCTATCGGACAGATGAACACTGAAGCTTTCTTT. The rearrangement links TRBV19 to TRBJ1-1; possible D gene TRBD1, 6 bases. The ends were cut back, 3 bases at V and 0 bases at J, with 14 bases in the middle. Germline loops: CDR1 LNHDA, CDR2 SQIVND (reference sequence). This CDR3 is 16 amino acids long. The whole variable domain, filled in from reference TRBV19 and TRBJ1-1, reads DGGITQSPKYLFRKEGQNVTLSCEQNLNHDAMYWYRQDPGQGLRLIYYSQIVNDFQKGDIAEGYSVSREKKESFPLTVTSAQKNPTAFYLCASSIPIGQMNTEAFFGQGTRLTVV.

This clonotype occurred many times. The J gene is TRBJ2-2, the V gene TRBV20-1, with a tentative D call TRBD1 (5 bases). V dropped 6 bases and J dropped 7 bases, with 9 bases sitting between them. The CDR3 sequence is 11 residues long. Germline CDR1 DFQATT, CDR2 SNEGSKA (reference sequence). The CDR3 protein is CSARQSGELFF. The DNA for the CDR3 is TGCAGTGCCAGACAGAGCGGGGAGCTGTTTTTT.

In its sample, this clonotype was seen many times. The chain uses TRBV24-1 and TRBJ2-2; D is undetermined. Germline-derived CDR1 and CDR2 are KGHDR and SFDVKD. The ends were cut back, 5 bases at V and 5 bases at J, with 17 bases in the middle. The CDR3 runs 16 residues. The CDR3 loop reads CATSVPSGGRTGELFF. The CDR3, as DNA: TGTGCCACCAGTGTCCCTAGTGGCGGACGGACCGGGGAGCTGTTTTTT.

The chain is built from TRBV29-1 and TRBJ2-5, with TRBD1 as a possible D gene (6 bases). This CDR3 comprises 13 residues. CDR1 and CDR2 (germline): SQVTM, ANQGSEA. V dropped 4 bases and J dropped 2 bases, with 11 bases sitting between them. The CDR3 loop reads CSVGSRGQETQYF. CDR3 DNA sequence: TGCAGCGTTGGGTCTAGGGGGCAAGAGACCCAGTACTTC.

This clonotype showed up just a few times. This chain joins TRBV15 and TRBJ2-7; no reliable D call. V was pared by 1 base and J by 6 bases, with 7 bases between. The CDR3 loop spans 12 amino acids. Germline-derived CDR1 and CDR2 are LNHNV and YYDKDF (reference sequence). CDR3 bases: TGTGCCACCAGCAGAGTCTTTGGCGAGCAGTACTTC. This gives the protein CATSRVFGEQYF.

The table lists this clonotype with many counts. The chain links TRBV24-1 to TRBJ2-1, with TRBD1 as a possible D gene (5 bases). The CDR3 has 16 residues. V was cut by 3 bases and J by 4 bases, with 15 bases left in between. Per the germline V gene, CDR1 is KGHDR and CDR2 is SFDVKD. The CDR3: CATSDNDRGFYNEQFF. CDR3 DNA: TGTGCCACCAGTGATAACGACAGAGGATTTTACAATGAGCAGTTCTTC.

The chain uses TRBV24-1 and TRBJ2-1; D is perhaps TRBD2 (7 bases). CDR3 length: 19 residues. The germline V gene encodes CDR1 KGHDR and CDR2 SFDVKD. Trimming pared 3 bases from V and 3 bases from J, leaving 23 bases between. CDR3 coding DNA: TGTGCCACCAGTGATCGGCCGGGGGGCCGGACTTTTAACTACAATGAGCAGTTCTTC. Translated, it gives CATSDRPGGRTFNYNEQFF.

The chain combines TRBV4-2 with TRBJ2-7; a weak D match, TRBD2 (6 bases). V lost 1 base and J lost 12, with 13 bases in between. Germline-derived CDR1 and CDR2 are LGHNA and YNFKEQ. The CDR3 has 12 amino acids. CDR3 loop: CASSQGLGSLYF. The CDR3, as DNA: TGTGCCAGCAGCCAAGGACTAGGAAGTTTGTACTTC.

J is TRBJ2-4 and V is TRBV5-1, with D perhaps TRBD2 (5 bases). Between the trimmed V and J ends, which lost 4 bases and 8 bases, there was a span of 16 bases. CDR1 is SGHRS, CDR2 YFSETQ, per germline. CDR3 length: 14 amino acids. CDR3 bases: TGCGCCAGCAGCGTTCCCGGGAATCTAGACATTCAGTACTTC. It specifies CASSVPGNLDIQYF.

This clonotype was counted ten times or more. The chain uses TRBV6-5 and TRBJ2-1; the D call may be TRBD1 or TRBD2 (5 bases each). Between the trimmed V and J ends, which lost 5 bases and 7 bases, there was a span of 18 bases. The CDR3 runs 15 residues. CDR1 and CDR2 from the germline V gene are MNHEY and SVGAGI. CDR3 protein: CASSPPGIRVNEQFF. Here the CDR3 DNA reads TGTGCCAGCAGTCCCCCGGGGATCAGGGTGAATGAGCAGTTCTTC.

This clonotype was seen a handful of times. V is TRBV27 and J is TRBJ2-7; D possibly matches TRBD1 or TRBD2 (6 bases each). Trimming stripped 5 bases from V and 4 bases from J, with 15 bases between. CDR1 MNHEY and CDR2 SMNVEV come from the germline V gene (reference sequence). CDR3 size: 14 residues. The CDR3 coding sequence is TGTGCCAGCAGTCTGTTGGGGGGCGTTTACGAGCAGTACTTC. Its translation is CASSLLGGVYEQYF.

This clonotype was found many times. The chain recombines TRBV5-1 with TRBJ1-2; D not resolved. Per germline, CDR1 SGHRS and CDR2 YFSETQ. V lost 6 bases, J lost 4 bases, and 19 bases lay in between. There are 15 residues in the CDR3. In DNA form, the CDR3 reads TGCGCCAGCAACTCACGAGTCGCGGCCGGCTATGGCTACACCTTC. Translated: CASNSRVAAGYGYTF.

This clonotype turned up a few times. This chain joins TRBV5-1 and TRBJ2-1; 10 nucleotides match TRBD2. V dropped 4 bases and J dropped 5; count of bases not matched to a gene: 6. The CDR3 has 15 amino acids. Germline values: CDR1 SGHRS, CDR2 YFSETQ. CDR3 sequence reads: CASSHRAGGNNEQFF. As DNA, the CDR3 is TGCGCCAGCAGCCACCGAGCGGGAGGGAACAATGAGCAGTTCTTC.

This clonotype came up a few times. This chain uses TRBV29-1 with TRBJ1-3, with D possibly TRBD1 on 6 matching bases. Germline values: CDR1 SQVTM, CDR2 ANQGSEA. The CDR3 has 12 amino acids. Trimming shortened V by 7 bases and J by 6 bases, and 13 bases separated the two germline ends. Here the CDR3 DNA reads TGCAGCGCAGGAGGGGGTCAAAACACCATATATTTT. It encodes CSAGGGQNTIYF.

This rearrangement joins TRBV5-1 to TRBJ2-1; TRBD2 matches 9 bases. CDR3 size: 15 residues. The junction had 11 bases not matched to a gene; V was cut back by 4 bases and J by 9 bases. CDR1 is SGHRS, CDR2 YFSETQ, per germline. The CDR3 reads CASSSAGGPKGEQFF. The CDR3 nucleotides are TGCGCCAGCAGCAGCGCGGGAGGGCCTAAGGGTGAGCAGTTCTTC.

This clonotype has at least ten counts. As DNA, the CDR3 is TGTGCCAGCAGTAAGTCAGGGGGTGAAGCTTTCTTT. It codes for CASSKSGGEAFF. The genes are TRBV25-1 and TRBJ1-1, with 7 bases fitting TRBD1. CDR1 MGHDK and CDR2 SYGVNS come from the germline V gene. The CDR3 consists of 12 residues. The trim removed 5 bases at V and 7 bases at J, leaving 4 bases unmatched.

The chain employs TRBV4-2 and TRBJ1-6; D remains ambiguous. The CDR3 spans 15 residues. Per germline, CDR1 LGHNA and CDR2 YNFKEQ. Trimming took 1 base from V and 2 from J, leaving 6 bases between them. The chain's CDR3 is CASSQVGTYNSPLHF. CDR3 nucleotides: TGTGCCAGCAGCCAAGTGGGGACCTATAATTCACCCCTCCACTTT.

This clonotype was observed a few times. The chain couples TRBV11-2 to TRBJ2-5; 7 bases line up with TRBD1. V shed 4 bases and J 4 bases; nucleotides not matched to a gene: 6. The CDR3 extends over 14 amino acids. The germline CDR1 and CDR2 sequences are SGHAT and FQNNGV. The CDR3 is CASSSEGARETQYF. CDR3 nucleotides: TGTGCCAGCAGCTCTGAGGGGGCGAGAGAGACCCAGTACTTC.

This chain uses TRBV5-4 with TRBJ2-1; 8 bases fit TRBD2. The ends lost 0 bases at V and 6 bases at J; junction bases unmatched: 11. The CDR3 has 17 amino acids. CDR1 is SGHNT, CDR2 YYREEE, per germline (reference sequence). As DNA, the CDR3 is TGTGCCAGCAGCTTGGGGGGTGGGGGACTAGAAGGCAATGAGCAGTTCTTC. Amino acids: CASSLGGGGLEGNEQFF.

The rearrangement joins TRBV15 to TRBJ2-3; D call uncertain. The ends were cut back, 1 base at V and 3 bases at J, with 11 bases in the middle. The CDR3 sequence is 15 residues long. Germline V gives CDR1 LNHNV, CDR2 YYDKDF (reference sequence). DNA for the CDR3: TGTGCCACCAGCAGAGCCGCGTTGCCGACAGATACGCAGTATTTT. It translates to CATSRAALPTDTQYF.

This clonotype was detected a few times. The rearrangement uses TRBV5-1 and TRBJ1-1, with TRBD1 matching over 7 bases. Germline V gene sequence: CDR1 SGHRS, CDR2 YFSETQ. With 3 bases clipped from V and 3 bases from J, the junction kept 14 bases outside the gene matches. The CDR3 has 17 residues. The CDR3 protein is CASSSGQWINRDTEAFF. CDR3 DNA sequence: TGCGCCAGCAGCTCGGGACAGTGGATAAACAGGGACACTGAAGCTTTCTTT. Based on the CDR3 plus reference TRBV5-1 and TRBJ1-1, the full variable domain is KAGVTQTPRYLIKTRGQQVTLSCSPISGHRSVSWYQQTPGQGLQFLFEYFSETQRNKGNFPGRFSGRQFSNSRSEMNVSTLELGDSALYLCASSSGQWINRDTEAFFGQGTRLTVV.

This clonotype was recorded a few times. This chain links TRBV25-1 with TRBJ2-2; D ambiguous. From germline, CDR1 is MGHDK and CDR2 SYGVNS. This CDR3 comprises 12 residues. Trimming shortened V by 7 bases and J by 4 bases, and 7 bases separated the two germline ends. CDR3 coding DNA: TGTGCCAGCACAAGGGTCACCGGGGAGCTGTTTTTT. This translates into CASTRVTGELFF. Variable domain in full (rest from reference TRBV25-1 and TRBJ2-2): EADIYQTPRYLVIGTGKKITLECSQTMGHDKMYWYQQDPGMELHLIHYSYGVNSTEKGDLSSESTVSRIRTEHFPLTLESARPSHTSQYLCASTRVTGELFFGEGSRLTVL.